The 31 T cell receptor beta chains given below trace back to one sample, sequenced in a study of blood T cells in healthy people across ages. A second PCR, run for roughly 7 to 12 cycles, used a sample-barcoded 5' primer plus a J-beta primer mix. In TCRdb, the 5' RACE reads were re-called with MiXCR into one record per CDR3 protein. Of over a million distinct CDR3 sequences listed, 59% are singletons. The sample taken for sequencing was blood. These receptors originate from a man between 18 and 35 years old in good health.

DNA for the CDR3: TGTGCCAGCAGTTGGGGGCAGATTGAAGCTTTCTTT. Residues: CASSWGQIEAFF. J is TRBJ1-1 and V is TRBV28; a possible D gene is TRBD1 (6 bases). The length of the CDR3 is 12 residues. V was cut by 4 bases and J by 7 bases, with 10 bases left in between. Germline lookup yields CDR1 MDHEN and CDR2 SYDVKM.

The chain employs TRBV3-1 and TRBJ1-6; TRBD1 agrees at 10 bases. The length of the CDR3 is 17 residues. Unmatched junction bases numbered 4, after V lost 4 bases and J lost 1 base. CDR1 and CDR2 from the germline V gene are LGHDT and YNNKEL (reference sequence). CDR3 region: CASSPRTGGSYNSPLHF. The CDR3 nucleotides read TGTGCCAGCAGCCCACGGACAGGGGGGTCCTATAATTCACCCCTCCACTTT.

The rearrangement uses TRBV4-3 and TRBJ2-1, with 9 bases that match TRBD1. Trimming took 1 base from V and 6 from J; bases not matched to a gene: 7. The CDR3 is 16 amino acids. CDR1 and CDR2 (germline): LGHNA, YSLEER. CDR3 DNA sequence: TGCGCCAGCAGCCAAGTTATCCGGACAGGGGTCAATGAGCAGTTCTTC. Its translation: CASSQVIRTGVNEQFF.

This chain uses TRBV18 with TRBJ2-5; D unclear. The CDR3 totals 17 residues. Germline CDR1 and CDR2: KGHSH and LQKENI. The V and J ends lost 1 base and 0 bases respectively, with 15 bases between them. CDR3 DNA: TGTGCCAGCTCACCACTTAGAGAGCGCGCGTACCAAGAGACCCAGTACTTC. This gives the protein CASSPLRERAYQETQYF.

As concerns this clonotype: A much larger clone lies one base from this, so it may be a read error. This chain uses TRBV9 with TRBJ2-5, with 7 nucleotides matching TRBD2. The trim removed 0 bases at V and 11 bases at J, leaving 7 bases unmatched. This CDR3 spans 13 amino acids. Per the germline V gene, CDR1 is SGDLS and CDR2 is YYNGEE. The CDR3 reads CASSVGGGYVQYF. In nucleotides, the CDR3 is TGTGCCAGCAGCGTAGGGGGGGGATACGTGCAGTACTTC.

In its sample, this clonotype was seen a few times. The chain couples TRBV25-1 to TRBJ1-1; the D is unclear. V gave up 5 bases and J gave up 8 bases, with 12 bases separating them. Germline V lookup: CDR1 MGHDK, CDR2 SYGVNS. CDR3 length: 12 residues. As DNA, the CDR3 is TGTGCCAGCAGTCTCGGACTGGCAGAAGCTTTCTTT. Translated: CASSLGLAEAFF.

The chain has TRBV2 and TRBJ1-2; D is undetermined. Per germline, CDR1 SNHLY and CDR2 FYNNEI. The CDR3 length is 12 residues. Trimming removed 6 bases from V and 8 bases from J, with 13 bases in between. CDR3 protein: CASRVVGGGYTF. Here the CDR3 DNA reads TGTGCCAGCAGGGTTGTGGGAGGAGGCTACACCTTC.

In this sample, this clonotype turned up a few times. This rearrangement joins TRBV4-1 to TRBJ2-5; D not certain. Germline V gene lookup returns CDR1 MGHRA and CDR2 YSYEKL. V lost 3 bases to trimming and J lost 2 bases, with 10 bases between them. The length of the CDR3 is 14 residues. The CDR3: CASSQYPDQETQYF. The CDR3 DNA reads as TGCGCCAGCAGCCAGTATCCGGATCAAGAGACCCAGTACTTC.

The chain joins TRBV4-2 to TRBJ2-1; possible D gene TRBD2, 7 bases. Trimming shortened V by 10 bases and J by 1 base, and 17 bases separated the two germline ends. The CDR3 has 15 residues. Germline CDR1 LGHNA, CDR2 YNFKEQ. CDR3: CATGRGGESYNEQFF. CDR3 bases: TGTGCCACAGGAAGGGGGGGCGAGTCCTACAATGAGCAGTTCTTC.

The chain combines TRBV24-1 with TRBJ1-2, with a weak D call TRBD1 (6 bases). The CDR3 runs to 14 residues. CDR1 KGHDR and CDR2 SFDVKD come from the germline V gene. V dropped 2 bases and J dropped 3 bases, with 9 bases sitting between them. The CDR3 DNA sequence: TGTGCCACCAGTGATTCCTGGACAGACTATGGCTACACCTTC. Translating gives CATSDSWTDYGYTF.

On this clonotype: It may be a read error: a sequence one base away is much more abundant. The CDR3 nucleotides are TGTGCCAGCAGTGTTGGAAACATTCAGTACTTC. Protein: CASSVGNIQYF. The rearrangement links TRBV6-2 or TRBV6-3 to TRBJ2-4; D call uncertain. The V and J ends lost 5 bases and 6 bases respectively, with 5 bases between them. CDR1 and CDR2 (germline): MNHEY, SVGEGT. CDR3 length equals 11 residues.

This clonotype appeared once. This chain joins TRBV25-1 and TRBJ1-3; 8 bases line up with TRBD1. The CDR3 loop spans 14 amino acids. CDR1 and CDR2 from the germline V gene are MGHDK and SYGVNS. The J segment lost 4 bases and the V segment lost 5 bases, leaving 4 bases of the junction unmatched. CDR3 bases: TGTGCCAGCAGTCCACGGACAGGGGGAAACACCATATATTTT. Protein sequence: CASSPRTGGNTIYF.

The chain uses TRBV12-3 or TRBV12-4 and TRBJ2-7, with D perhaps being TRBD1 or TRBD2 (5 bases each). The CDR3 runs to 14 residues. Trimming stripped 3 bases from V and 3 bases from J, with 12 bases between. CDR3 sequence: CASSFGAVGYEQYF. The CDR3 nucleotides are TGTGCCAGCAGTTTCGGGGCGGTGGGCTACGAGCAGTACTTC.

V gene TRBV2 combines with J gene TRBJ1-5, with D tentatively TRBD1 (6 bases). The germline V gene encodes CDR1 SNHLY and CDR2 FYNNEI. Trimming stripped 6 bases from V and 1 base from J, with 16 bases between. The CDR3 extends over 16 amino acids. The CDR3 region is CASRGQPGKSNQPQHF. The CDR3 coding sequence is TGTGCCAGCAGAGGACAGCCTGGGAAAAGCAATCAGCCCCAGCATTTT.

This clonotype has more than one count but fewer than ten. The rearrangement joins TRBV10-3 to TRBJ2-7, with a tentative D call TRBD1 (5 bases). This CDR3 spans 14 amino acids. Germline V gene lookup returns CDR1 ENHRY and CDR2 SYGVKD. V was shortened by 1 base and J by 2 bases, with 9 bases between the two germline ends. The CDR3 sequence is CAISELDITYEQYF. For the CDR3, the DNA is TGTGCCATCAGTGAGTTGGACATAACCTACGAGCAGTACTTC.

This chain connects TRBV4-3 to TRBJ2-4; TRBD2 might be the D (6 bases). The ends were cut back, 0 bases at V and 1 base at J, with 10 bases in the middle. The CDR3 consists of 16 residues. The germline gives CDR1 LGHNA, CDR2 YSLEER. The chain's CDR3 is CASSQDRAGAKNIQYF. CDR3 DNA: TGCGCCAGCAGCCAAGACAGGGCGGGGGCCAAAAACATTCAGTACTTC.

This clonotype has only a few counts. CDR3: CSASKWTSGIYNEQFF. DNA of the CDR3: TGCAGTGCTAGCAAATGGACTAGCGGGATTTACAATGAGCAGTTCTTC. The chain carries TRBV20-1 and TRBJ2-1; TRBD2 matches at 12 bases. V shed 3 bases, J shed 4 bases, and the junction held 7 bases outside the gene matches. This CDR3 has 16 amino acids. Per germline, CDR1 DFQATT and CDR2 SNEGSKA (reference sequence).

This sequence joins TRBV10-3 and TRBJ2-7; 7 nucleotides agree with TRBD2. This CDR3 region has 18 residues. In germline, CDR1 is ENHRY, CDR2 SYGVKD. Trimming took 0 bases from V and 0 from J; bases not matched to a gene: 11. The DNA for the CDR3 is TGTGCCATCAGTGAGTCATCTAGCGGAGGTGCTCGCTCCTACGAGCAGTACTTC. As protein: CAISESSSGGARSYEQYF.

The V and J genes are TRBV29-1 and TRBJ1-5; no clear D gene. The V gene lost 8 bases and the J gene lost 11 bases, with 22 bases spanning the gap. Germline V lookup: CDR1 SQVTM, CDR2 ANQGSEA. There are 13 residues in the CDR3. DNA of the CDR3: TGCAGCACCCTTGGAGGGCCGGAGGACGCCCAGCATTTT. This encodes CSTLGGPEDAQHF.

This clonotype was seen a few times. Here the CDR3 DNA reads TGCAGCGTTGGGAGCAGGGTTGCCTACAATGAGCAGTTCTTC. It encodes CSVGSRVAYNEQFF. The rearrangement joins TRBV29-1 to TRBJ2-1; tentatively, D is TRBD1 (5 bases). Germline V CDR1 and CDR2: SQVTM, ANQGSEA. CDR3 length: 14 amino acids. V lost 4 bases, J lost 2 bases, and 12 bases lay in between.

The chain is built from TRBV21-1 and TRBJ1-1. TRBV21-1 is annotated as a pseudogene. This CDR3 has 16 amino acids. Here the CDR3 DNA reads TGTGCCAGCAGCCTCCTTGAAAACCCCAGGAACACTGAAGCTTTCTTT. Translating it yields CASSLLENPRNTEAFF.

The CDR3 loop is CASIISGGTGELFF. CDR3 nucleotides: TGTGCCAGCATCATTAGCGGGGGCACCGGGGAGCTGTTTTTT. The genes are TRBV12-3 or TRBV12-4 and TRBJ2-2, with 9 bases lining up with TRBD2. The CDR3 contains 14 residues. The J segment lost 4 bases and the V segment lost 7 bases, leaving 4 bases of the junction unmatched.

This clonotype was detected a few times. This rearrangement joins TRBV7-2 to TRBJ1-2, with D hard to call. V lost 2 bases and J 7 bases, leaving 5 bases between the germline ends. The germline CDR1 and CDR2 sequences are SGHTA and FQGNSA. This CDR3 is built from 11 residues. CDR3 residues: CASSLIGGYTF. CDR3 coding DNA: TGTGCCAGCAGCTTAATCGGTGGCTACACCTTC.

There are a few counts of this clonotype. The chain carries TRBV25-1 and TRBJ2-7; a possible D gene is TRBD2 (5 bases). In germline, CDR1 is MGHDK, CDR2 SYGVNS. Trimming took off 7 bases at V and 6 bases at J, with 10 bases between the two ends. The CDR3 consists of 11 residues. This CDR3 is CASISGVEQYF. The CDR3 bases are TGTGCCAGCATTTCCGGGGTCGAGCAGTACTTC.

The gene calls are TRBV6-2 or TRBV6-3 and TRBJ2-3, with D tentatively TRBD2 (6 bases). Germline assignment: CDR1 MNHEY and CDR2 SVGEGT. The CDR3 length is 17 residues. Trimming left V 6 bases short and J 4 bases short, with 23 bases between. CDR3 amino acids: CASRGRLGSPDADTQYF. The CDR3 DNA sequence: TGTGCCAGCAGAGGGAGACTAGGGAGCCCCGATGCAGATACGCAGTATTTT.

This clonotype appeared a few times. The V gene is TRBV10-3, the J gene TRBJ2-1, with 8 bases aligning to TRBD1. The trim removed 10 bases at V and 7 bases at J, leaving 15 bases unmatched. The CDR3 is made up of 15 amino acids. Germline lookup yields CDR1 ENHRY and CDR2 SYGVKD. CDR3 nucleotide sequence: TGTGCCACCGTGTTGGGGCAGGGGGCGCAGAATGAGCAGTTCTTC. Translated, it gives CATVLGQGAQNEQFF.

The chain is built from TRBV6-6 and TRBJ2-7; D ambiguous. Germline CDR1 and CDR2: MNHNY and SVGAGI (reference sequence). V lost 4 bases and J lost 3, with 7 bases in between. This CDR3 is built from 12 residues. The CDR3 reads CASSSVRYEQYF. DNA for the CDR3: TGTGCCAGCAGTTCCGTACGCTACGAGCAGTACTTC.

This rearrangement joins TRBV4-3 to TRBJ2-1; a possible D gene is TRBD1 (6 bases). The CDR3 consists of 17 residues. V gave up 4 bases and J gave up 5 bases, with 21 bases separating them. Germline values: CDR1 LGHNA, CDR2 YSLEER. The CDR3 loop reads CASSPNYRAGTDNEQFF. The CDR3 nucleotides read TGCGCCAGCAGCCCAAACTACAGGGCCGGTACTGACAATGAGCAGTTCTTC.

There are a few counts of this clonotype. The chain uses TRBV4-2 and TRBJ2-3, with a possible D match to TRBD1 (5 bases). This CDR3 has 14 amino acids. Germline CDR1 reads LGHNA; CDR2 reads YNFKEQ. Trimming took 0 bases from V and 6 from J, leaving 10 bases between them. DNA for the CDR3: TGTGCCAGCAGCCAAGATCAGGGTGGGGATACGCAGTATTTT. It codes for CASSQDQGGDTQYF.

This chain connects TRBV4-3 to TRBJ1-2, with D possibly matching TRBD1 (6 bases). Germline V gene sequence: CDR1 LGHNA, CDR2 YSLEER. Trimming removed 4 bases from V and 8 bases from J, with 17 bases in between. The CDR3 is 14 amino acids. In DNA, the CDR3 is TGCGCCAGCAGCCCGGCGCGGGGGCACGAGGGCTACACCTTC. It codes for CASSPARGHEGYTF.

V usage is TRBV2 and J usage is TRBJ1-1; unclear D gene. V lost 9 bases, J lost 5 bases, and 7 bases lay in between. CDR1 SNHLY and CDR2 FYNNEI come from the germline V gene. The CDR3 covers 10 residues. The CDR3 sequence: CASEGTEAFF. Here the CDR3 DNA reads TGTGCCAGTGAAGGGACTGAAGCTTTCTTT.